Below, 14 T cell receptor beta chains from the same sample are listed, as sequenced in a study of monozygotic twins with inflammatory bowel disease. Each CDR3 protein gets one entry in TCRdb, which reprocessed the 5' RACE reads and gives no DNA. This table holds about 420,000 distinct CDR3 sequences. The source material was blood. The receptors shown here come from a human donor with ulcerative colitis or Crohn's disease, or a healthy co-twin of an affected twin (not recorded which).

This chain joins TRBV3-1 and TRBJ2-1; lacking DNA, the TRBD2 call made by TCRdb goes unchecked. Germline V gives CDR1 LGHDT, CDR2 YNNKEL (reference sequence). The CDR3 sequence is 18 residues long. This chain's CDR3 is CASSRGLAGAASGNEQFF.

The CDR3 here is CSAQSGLFNNEQFF. The chain combines TRBV20-1 with TRBJ2-1; the D call from TCRdb, TRBD2, cannot be confirmed without DNA. CDR3 length equals 14 residues. Germline assignment: CDR1 DFQATT and CDR2 SNEGSKA (reference sequence).

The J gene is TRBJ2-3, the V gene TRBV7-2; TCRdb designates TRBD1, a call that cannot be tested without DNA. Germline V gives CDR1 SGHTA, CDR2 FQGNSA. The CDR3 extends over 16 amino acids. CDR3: CASSLAGRSHTDTQYF.

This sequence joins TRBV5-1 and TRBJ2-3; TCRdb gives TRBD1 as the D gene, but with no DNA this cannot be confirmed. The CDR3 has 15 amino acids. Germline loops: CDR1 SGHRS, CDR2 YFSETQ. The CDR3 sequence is CASSLVGDPRDTQYF.

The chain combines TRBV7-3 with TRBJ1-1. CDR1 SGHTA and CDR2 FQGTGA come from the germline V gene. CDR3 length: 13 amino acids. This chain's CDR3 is CASSLMLGTEAFF.

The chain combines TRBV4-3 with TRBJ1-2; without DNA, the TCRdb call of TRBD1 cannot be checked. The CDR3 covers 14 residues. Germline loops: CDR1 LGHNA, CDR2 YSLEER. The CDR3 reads CASSPGQGPYGYTF.

CDR3 sequence: CASSPAGGGQETQYF. This chain connects TRBV5-1 to TRBJ2-5; the TCRdb call, TRBD2, lacks DNA for checking. CDR3 length: 15 amino acids. Germline values: CDR1 SGHRS, CDR2 YFSETQ.

CDR3 in amino acids: CASSSDPRTNEKLFF. The chain joins TRBV18 to TRBJ1-4; there is no DNA to check the TCRdb D call of TRBD1. Germline values: CDR1 KGHSH, CDR2 LQKENI. The CDR3 covers 15 residues.

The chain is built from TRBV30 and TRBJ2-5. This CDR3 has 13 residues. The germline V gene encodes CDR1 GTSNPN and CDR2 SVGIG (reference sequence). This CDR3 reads CAWLGYQQETQYF.

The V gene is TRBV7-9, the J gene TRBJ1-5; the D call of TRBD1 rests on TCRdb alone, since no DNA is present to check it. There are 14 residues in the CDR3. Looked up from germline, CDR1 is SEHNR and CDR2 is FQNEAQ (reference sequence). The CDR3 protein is CASSLEGLGEPQHF.

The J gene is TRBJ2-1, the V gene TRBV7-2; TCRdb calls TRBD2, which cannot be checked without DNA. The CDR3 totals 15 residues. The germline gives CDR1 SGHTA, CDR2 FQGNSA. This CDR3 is CASSSDSGAYNEQFF.

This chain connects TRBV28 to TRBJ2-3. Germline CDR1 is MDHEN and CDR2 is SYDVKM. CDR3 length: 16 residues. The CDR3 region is CASSFGSGTSTDTQYF.

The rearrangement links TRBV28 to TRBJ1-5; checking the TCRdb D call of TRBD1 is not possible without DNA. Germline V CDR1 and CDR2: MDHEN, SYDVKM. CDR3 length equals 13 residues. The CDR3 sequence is CASSFLQRGPQHF.

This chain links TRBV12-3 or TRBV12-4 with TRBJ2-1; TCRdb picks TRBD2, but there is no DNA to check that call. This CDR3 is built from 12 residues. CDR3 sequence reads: CASTKLAVKQFF.